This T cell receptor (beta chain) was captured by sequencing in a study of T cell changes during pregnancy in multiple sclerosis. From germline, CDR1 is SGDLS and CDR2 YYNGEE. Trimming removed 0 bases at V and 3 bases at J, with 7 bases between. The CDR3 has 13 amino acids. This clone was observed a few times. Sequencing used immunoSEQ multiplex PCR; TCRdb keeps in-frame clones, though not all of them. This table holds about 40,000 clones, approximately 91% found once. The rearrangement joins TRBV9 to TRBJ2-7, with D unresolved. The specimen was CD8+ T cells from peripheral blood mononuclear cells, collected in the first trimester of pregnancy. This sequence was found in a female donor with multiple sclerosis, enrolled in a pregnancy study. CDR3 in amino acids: CASSVGEFYEQYF. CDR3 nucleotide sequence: TGTGCCAGCAGCGTAGGAGAATTCTACGAGCAGTACTTC.